This entry describes one T cell receptor (beta chain). Germline CDR1 reads SGHRS; CDR2 reads YFSETQ. The CDR3 totals 17 residues. The V and J ends lost 4 bases and 5 bases, in that order; junction bases with no gene match: 16. This record belongs to a study of blood T cell repertoires in COVID-19. Study-wide context: Acute and convalescent COVID-19 specimens originated in the United States, Italy and Spain.

Original processing methods: From reference gene primer amplification, estimates of nucleated cell counts were derived. Repertoires were generated with immunoSEQ multiplex PCR, while TCRdb's copy carries only in-frame clones and drops some. That table supplies the V and J calls and clone size; D and trimming were determined from the DNA. Counted here are about 360,000 clones, nearly 90% occurring once; the ten biggest clones make up roughly 2%. Individuals aged roughly 18 to 95 years were recruited from 24 US areas. Participants' reported clinical history set cohort assignment. The sequencing sample was made of PBMCs or T cells enriched from blood (not recorded which). The source is a woman in her forties with acute COVID-19. This rearrangement joins TRBV5-1 to TRBJ2-5; TRBD2 matches 8 bases. CDR3 sequence (DNA): TGCGCCAGCAGCCCTGGGGGGGGACTAGTCCGTGGGGAGACCCAGTACTTC. Amino acids: CASSPGGGLVRGETQYF. Based on the CDR3 plus reference TRBV5-1 and TRBJ2-5, the full variable domain is KAGVTQTPRYLIKTRGQQVTLSCSPISGHRSVSWYQQTPGQGLQFLFEYFSETQRNKGNFPGRFSGRQFSNSRSEMNVSTLELGDSALYLCASSPGGGLVRGETQYFGPGTRLLVL.